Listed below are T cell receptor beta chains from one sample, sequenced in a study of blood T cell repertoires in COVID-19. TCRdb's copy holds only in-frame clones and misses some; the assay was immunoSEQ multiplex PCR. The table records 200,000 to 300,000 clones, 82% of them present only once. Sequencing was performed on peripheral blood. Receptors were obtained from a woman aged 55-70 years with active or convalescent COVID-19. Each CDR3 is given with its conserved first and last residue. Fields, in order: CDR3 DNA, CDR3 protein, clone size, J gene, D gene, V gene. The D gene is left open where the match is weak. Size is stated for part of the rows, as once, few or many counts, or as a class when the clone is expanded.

CDR3 DNA: TGTGCCAGCAGCGGACCGGGGGACACTGAAGCTTTCTTT
CDR3 protein: CASSGPGDTEAFF
clone size: .
J gene: TRBJ1-1
D gene: .
V gene: TRBV3-1/TRBV3-2

CDR3 DNA: TGTGCCAGCAGCCCGCTAGCGGGGGAGGCAGAGACCCAGTACTTC
CDR3 protein: CASSPLAGEAETQYF
clone size: once
J gene: TRBJ2-5
D gene: TRBD2
V gene: TRBV7-9

CDR3 DNA: TGTGCCAGCAGCCATGGCCATGGCTACACCTTC
CDR3 protein: CASSHGHGYTF
clone size: .
J gene: TRBJ1-2
D gene: .
V gene: TRBV6-2/TRBV6-3

CDR3 DNA: TGTGCCAGCAGTCCGGGACAGGGGGATGAAAAACTGTTTTTT
CDR3 protein: CASSPGQGDEKLFF
clone size: .
J gene: TRBJ1-4
D gene: TRBD1
V gene: TRBV6-5

CDR3 DNA: TGTGCCAGCAGCTTACTAGCGGGATTAGATACGCAGTATTTT
CDR3 protein: CASSLLAGLDTQYF
clone size: .
J gene: TRBJ2-3
D gene: TRBD2
V gene: TRBV7-9

CDR3 DNA: TGTGCTAGTTGCCTGGACTCTTCTGGAAACACCATATATTTT
CDR3 protein: CASCLDSSGNTIYF
clone size: few
J gene: TRBJ1-3
D gene: .
V gene: TRBV12-5

CDR3 DNA: TGTGCCAGCAGCCAAGTCCGCGGGGGGGCGGATGGCTACACCTTC
CDR3 protein: CASSQVRGGADGYTF
clone size: .
J gene: TRBJ1-2
D gene: .
V gene: TRBV3-1/TRBV3-2

CDR3 DNA: TGTGCCAGCAGCCCCCGGGAGTGGGGGACAGATACGCAGTATTTT
CDR3 protein: CASSPREWGTDTQYF
clone size: .
J gene: TRBJ2-3
D gene: .
V gene: TRBV9

CDR3 DNA: TGTGCCAGCAGTGAAAGGGGAAACTTACCCAATTCACCCCTCCACTTT
CDR3 protein: CASSERGNLPNSPLHF
clone size: .
J gene: TRBJ1-6
D gene: .
V gene: TRBV2

CDR3 DNA: TGTGCCAGCACCCAAGGCGGCAGTACCTACGAGCAGTACTTC
CDR3 protein: CASTQGGSTYEQYF
clone size: .
J gene: TRBJ2-7
D gene: .
V gene: TRBV28

CDR3 DNA: TGTGCCAGCAGGGTCACAGGGTCAGGCTCCTACGAGCAGTACTTC
CDR3 protein: CASRVTGSGSYEQYF
clone size: .
J gene: TRBJ2-7
D gene: .
V gene: TRBV28

CDR3 DNA: TGTGCCAGCAGCTTGGATTGGGGCTCGGGAGATACGCAGTATTTT
CDR3 protein: CASSLDWGSGDTQYF
clone size: .
J gene: TRBJ2-3
D gene: .
V gene: TRBV5-4

CDR3 DNA: TGTGCCAGCCCTGGGACAGGGGTGGGGAACACTGAAGCTTTCTTT
CDR3 protein: CASPGTGVGNTEAFF
clone size: .
J gene: TRBJ1-1
D gene: TRBD1
V gene: TRBV6-4

CDR3 DNA: TGCGCCAGCAGCGAGGGACTACCCCCGTCTAGTACGCAGTATTTT
CDR3 protein: CASSEGLPPSSTQYF
clone size: .
J gene: TRBJ2-3
D gene: TRBD2
V gene: TRBV5-1

CDR3 DNA: TGTGCCAGTAGTCCCCAGGGTCGCAGCAATCAGCCCCAGCATTTT
CDR3 protein: CASSPQGRSNQPQHF
clone size: .
J gene: TRBJ1-5
D gene: .
V gene: TRBV19

CDR3 DNA: TGTGCCAGCAGCCAGGGGGCAGGAAACATTCAGTACTTC
CDR3 protein: CASSQGAGNIQYF
clone size: .
J gene: TRBJ2-4
D gene: TRBD1
V gene: TRBV7-3

CDR3 DNA: TGTGCCACCAGCAGAGATTTCCGTGCGGGTATCGAGCAGTACTTC
CDR3 protein: CATSRDFRAGIEQYF
clone size: few
J gene: TRBJ2-7
D gene: .
V gene: TRBV15

CDR3 DNA: TGTGCCAGCAGGCAGGGGGGGAACACCGGGGAGCTGTTTTTT
CDR3 protein: CASRQGGNTGELFF
clone size: .
J gene: TRBJ2-2
D gene: .
V gene: TRBV6-5

CDR3 DNA: TGTGCCAGCAGCTTAAAGCGGACTAGCGGCTCCTACGAGCAGTACTTC
CDR3 protein: CASSLKRTSGSYEQYF
clone size: .
J gene: TRBJ2-7
D gene: TRBD2
V gene: TRBV7-2

CDR3 DNA: TGTGCCAGCACGGGGGACTCCTACAATGAGCAGTTCTTC
CDR3 protein: CASTGDSYNEQFF
clone size: .
J gene: TRBJ2-1
D gene: .
V gene: TRBV6-5

CDR3 DNA: TGTGCCAGTAGTAGGACAGCGTACAATGAGCAGTTCTTC
CDR3 protein: CASSRTAYNEQFF
clone size: .
J gene: TRBJ2-1
D gene: .
V gene: TRBV19

CDR3 DNA: TGTGCCAGCAGTGAAGCGCTCGGAGGGGGCGCCGCTTATAGCAATCAGCCCCAGCATTTT
CDR3 protein: CASSEALGGGAAYSNQPQHF
clone size: .
J gene: TRBJ1-5
D gene: TRBD1
V gene: TRBV6-1

CDR3 DNA: TGTGCCAGCACTCGACAGGGGTACACTGAAGCTTTCTTT
CDR3 protein: CASTRQGYTEAFF
clone size: .
J gene: TRBJ1-1
D gene: TRBD1
V gene: TRBV12-3/TRBV12-4

CDR3 DNA: TGTGCCAGCAGCACAGGGTTGAACTATGGCTACACCTTC
CDR3 protein: CASSTGLNYGYTF
clone size: .
J gene: TRBJ1-2
D gene: .
V gene: TRBV12-3/TRBV12-4

CDR3 DNA: TGTGCCAGCAGCCAATCGGACAGAGGGCATGGAGATACGCAGTATTTT
CDR3 protein: CASSQSDRGHGDTQYF
clone size: .
J gene: TRBJ2-3
D gene: .
V gene: TRBV16

CDR3 DNA: TGTGCCTGGAGTTCGGTCAGGGTCAATGGCTACACCTTC
CDR3 protein: CAWSSVRVNGYTF
clone size: .
J gene: TRBJ1-2
D gene: .
V gene: TRBV30

CDR3 DNA: TGTGCCAGCAGCTTTAGTTGGGACAGGGGCAATGAGCAGTTCTTC
CDR3 protein: CASSFSWDRGNEQFF
clone size: once
J gene: TRBJ2-1
D gene: TRBD1
V gene: TRBV7-2

CDR3 DNA: TGTGCCATCAGCTCAGGACAGGGGCATGGCTACACCTTC
CDR3 protein: CAISSGQGHGYTF
clone size: .
J gene: TRBJ1-2
D gene: TRBD1
V gene: TRBV10-3

CDR3 DNA: TGCGCCAGCAGCTTTGGACAGGGACAGAGCTATGGCTACACCTTC
CDR3 protein: CASSFGQGQSYGYTF
clone size: many
J gene: TRBJ1-2
D gene: TRBD1
V gene: TRBV5-1

CDR3 DNA: TGTGCCAGCAGTTACTCAGAGAACTACGAGCAGTACTTC
CDR3 protein: CASSYSENYEQYF
clone size: .
J gene: TRBJ2-7
D gene: .
V gene: TRBV6-6

CDR3 DNA: TGTGCCAGCAGCTTAACCCTGGGCAGGACAAATAACTATGGCTACACCTTC
CDR3 protein: CASSLTLGRTNNYGYTF
clone size: .
J gene: TRBJ1-2
D gene: .
V gene: TRBV7-9

CDR3 DNA: TGTGCCAGTACTATGAACAGGGAGGGTGGCTACACCTTC
CDR3 protein: CASTMNREGGYTF
clone size: .
J gene: TRBJ1-2
D gene: .
V gene: TRBV19

CDR3 DNA: TGCGCCAGCAGCCAAGATAGGGGGATTCCGGGTGGCTACACCTTC
CDR3 protein: CASSQDRGIPGGYTF
clone size: .
J gene: TRBJ1-2
D gene: .
V gene: TRBV4-3

CDR3 DNA: TGTGCAAGTCGCCAAGGACAGGGGAACCACCTACACGAGCAGTACTTC
CDR3 protein: CASRQGQGNHLHEQYF
clone size: .
J gene: TRBJ2-7
D gene: .
V gene: TRBV12-2

CDR3 DNA: TGCGCCAGCAGCTTGGGTCCGTATAATTCACCCCTCCACTTT
CDR3 protein: CASSLGPYNSPLHF
clone size: once
J gene: TRBJ1-6
D gene: .
V gene: TRBV5-1

CDR3 DNA: TGTGCCAGCAGCACAACGACAGGGAGCTACGAGCAGTACTTC
CDR3 protein: CASSTTTGSYEQYF
clone size: .
J gene: TRBJ2-7
D gene: TRBD1
V gene: TRBV3-1/TRBV3-2

CDR3 DNA: TGTGCCAGCAGCCCCGGGACAGGTTACTATGGCTACACCTTC
CDR3 protein: CASSPGTGYYGYTF
clone size: .
J gene: TRBJ1-2
D gene: TRBD1
V gene: TRBV6-6

CDR3 DNA: TGTGCCAGCAGCTCTGACAGGGGAAGGTTCGATGAGCAGTTCTTC
CDR3 protein: CASSSDRGRFDEQFF
clone size: .
J gene: TRBJ2-1
D gene: TRBD1
V gene: TRBV7-2

CDR3 DNA: TGCGCCAGCAGCTTGGGGGAGGATGAGCAGTTCTTC
CDR3 protein: CASSLGEDEQFF
clone size: few
J gene: TRBJ2-1
D gene: .
V gene: TRBV5-1

CDR3 DNA: TGTGCCAGCAGCCTCGCTAGCGGGCCCCGGGAGACCCAGTACTTC
CDR3 protein: CASSLASGPRETQYF
clone size: .
J gene: TRBJ2-5
D gene: TRBD2
V gene: TRBV5-4

CDR3 DNA: TGTGCCAGCAGCCCCCTGGGCGCGGGGGAAGTGGGGACGCAGTATTTT
CDR3 protein: CASSPLGAGEVGTQYF
clone size: .
J gene: TRBJ2-3
D gene: TRBD2
V gene: TRBV11-2

CDR3 DNA: TGTGCCAGCAGAACTGGGACAGGGGGCCCCGAAGCTTTCTTT
CDR3 protein: CASRTGTGGPEAFF
clone size: .
J gene: TRBJ1-1
D gene: TRBD1
V gene: TRBV6-6

CDR3 DNA: TGCAGCGCCCGACAGGGACCCAATCAGCCCCAGCATTTT
CDR3 protein: CSARQGPNQPQHF
clone size: .
J gene: TRBJ1-5
D gene: TRBD1
V gene: TRBV29-1

CDR3 DNA: TGCGCCAGCAGCTTGGGGACTCGTGGGTTGGTTGATACGCAGTATTTT
CDR3 protein: CASSLGTRGLVDTQYF
clone size: .
J gene: TRBJ2-3
D gene: .
V gene: TRBV5-1

CDR3 DNA: TGTGCCAGCAGCTCCTATAATAGCAATCAGCCCCAGCATTTT
CDR3 protein: CASSSYNSNQPQHF
clone size: .
J gene: TRBJ1-5
D gene: .
V gene: TRBV25-1

CDR3 DNA: TGTGCCAGCAGTTACTCGAGTAGCGGCGTACAGCCCCAGCATTTT
CDR3 protein: CASSYSSSGVQPQHF
clone size: few
J gene: TRBJ1-5
D gene: .
V gene: TRBV6-5

CDR3 DNA: TGTGCCAGCTCACCAGCTAGGACAGGAGGAACAGATACGCAGTATTTT
CDR3 protein: CASSPARTGGTDTQYF
clone size: .
J gene: TRBJ2-3
D gene: TRBD1
V gene: TRBV18

CDR3 DNA: TGTGCCAGTAGTATAGATCTATTGGGCCTTTACAATGAGCAGTTCTTC
CDR3 protein: CASSIDLLGLYNEQFF
clone size: .
J gene: TRBJ2-1
D gene: .
V gene: TRBV19

CDR3 DNA: TGTGCCAGCAGTTCCGCCGGGACAGGTGATATACCCCAGCATTTT
CDR3 protein: CASSSAGTGDIPQHF
clone size: .
J gene: TRBJ1-5
D gene: TRBD1
V gene: TRBV6-6

CDR3 DNA: TGTGCCAGCAGTTTTGGAGGGAACACTGAAGCTTTCTTT
CDR3 protein: CASSFGGNTEAFF
clone size: few
J gene: TRBJ1-1
D gene: .
V gene: TRBV12-3/TRBV12-4

CDR3 DNA: TGTGCCAGCAGCATGTCGGAGGAACTGTTTTTT
CDR3 protein: CASSMSEELFF
clone size: .
J gene: TRBJ1-4
D gene: .
V gene: TRBV6-6

CDR3 DNA: TGCGCCAGCAGCCCCGGACAGGGAAGGACCGGGGAGCTGTTTTTT
CDR3 protein: CASSPGQGRTGELFF
clone size: .
J gene: TRBJ2-2
D gene: TRBD1
V gene: TRBV5-1

CDR3 DNA: TGTGCCAGCAGCTACAGGGGGAACACTGAAGCTTTCTTT
CDR3 protein: CASSYRGNTEAFF
clone size: .
J gene: TRBJ1-1
D gene: TRBD1
V gene: TRBV6-5

CDR3 DNA: TGTGCCGGCAAACAGGGGCGAGACTATGGCTACACCTTC
CDR3 protein: CAGKQGRDYGYTF
clone size: .
J gene: TRBJ1-2
D gene: TRBD1
V gene: TRBV9